This T cell receptor (beta chain) stems from a study of blood T cell repertoires in COVID-19. Study as a whole: Samples of COVID-19 (acute and convalescent) were obtained from the United States, Italy and Spain. PBMCs, B-cell-depleted T cells, or T cells were the source of the cDNA or gDNA that made up the material.

The assay was immunoSEQ multiplex PCR, and TCRdb's table has in-frame clones only and misses some. The repertoire includes around 70,000 clones, 75% to 95% of them detected once, and about 5% sits in the top ten. Trimming removed 5 bases from V and 2 bases from J; junction bases left unmatched: 5. CDR3 length: 15 amino acids. The V gene's germline CDR1 is KGHSY and CDR2 FQNENV. The chain combines TRBV16 with TRBJ2-7; 11 positions agree with TRBD2. Sequenced input: peripheral blood. The source of this sequence is a woman aged 55-69 years with active COVID-19. The CDR3 is CASSYGTSGPYEQYF. CDR3 coding DNA: TGTGCCAGCAGCTATGGGACTAGCGGACCCTACGAGCAGTACTTC.